The source of this T cell receptor (beta chain) is a study of blood T cells in healthy people across ages. Regarding the study as a whole: Per million T cells, TCR beta diversity dropped roughly linearly as age increased.

Comment on this clonotype: Its antigen is unidentified.

Then a second PCR, running roughly 6 to 11 cycles, was carried out with a sample-barcoded 5' primer and a J-beta primer mix. TCRdb ran MiXCR on the 5' RACE reads and lists one entry per CDR3 protein. In the table there are roughly 1,100,000 distinct CDR3 sequences, less than 25% of which are singletons. This CDR3 comprises 11 residues. Germline V CDR1 and CDR2: SQVTM, ANQGSEA. Trimming pared 7 bases from V and 7 bases from J, leaving 11 bases between. A further study also used this sample, focusing on T cells of mothers and their children.

Specimen: blood. The clonotype comes from a girl aged 2 to 9 in good health. The chain is built from TRBV29-1 and TRBJ1-3; D call uncertain. CDR3 in amino acids: CSGQNSNTIYF. The CDR3 nucleotides are TGCAGCGGGCAGAACTCGAACACCATATATTTT.